The entry that follows covers one TCR beta chain sequence. Its antigen is undetermined. These data belong to a study of identical twins. TCRdb itself ran the 5' RACE reads through MiXCR, one entry per CDR3 protein. The repertoire holds 350,000 to 400,000 distinct CDR3 sequences, with approximately 9.1% as singletons. Overall study findings and caveats: Abundant beta clonotypes from cord blood had fewer insertions, unlike memory repertoires, which showed none. Where out-of-frame alpha sequences were twin-shared, they showed excess low generation probability. Beta out-of-frame sequences displayed a weaker excess of sharing between twins.

In germline, CDR1 is SGHRS, CDR2 YFSETQ. The length of the CDR3 is 14 residues. Trimming took off 4 bases at V and 10 bases at J, with 18 bases between the two ends. The receptor comes from a woman in her 50s in good health. The V gene is TRBV5-1, the J gene TRBJ2-1; D may be TRBD2 (6 bases). Sequenced material: naive T cells sorted from blood. DNA of the CDR3: TGCGCCAGCAGCCCTCGCTCTAGCGACTGGGAGCAGTTCTTC. This translates into CASSPRSSDWEQFF. The full variable domain, its missing parts supplied by reference TRBV5-1 and TRBJ2-1, is KAGVTQTPRYLIKTRGQQVTLSCSPISGHRSVSWYQQTPGQGLQFLFEYFSETQRNKGNFPGRFSGRQFSNSRSEMNVSTLELGDSALYLCASSPRSSDWEQFFGPGTRLTVL.